What follows are 22 T cell receptor beta chains derived from one specimen sequenced in a study of Tregs in tolerant kidney transplant recipients (dated by TCRdb to between 2018 and 2020). Libraries were made using the immunoSEQ multiplex PCR assay. TCRdb's version of the immuneACCESS table is confined to in-frame rearrangements and falls short of the full clone set. An unresolved V gene accounts for under half of the shortfall where checked; the remainder is of unknown origin. The sample table contains tens of thousands of clones; only one count was recorded for 93% of them. Roughly 1.5% of the sample is in the top ten clones. Transplants used related donors with nonmyeloablative bone marrow transplantation; mixed chimerism was transient in the human trials. The sequencing used CD4+ T cells from blood (PBMCs), collected 12 months after the transplant. The origin of the receptors is a human patient who received a combined kidney and bone marrow transplant. Some T cells present after a transplant may be cells of the graft donor.

The chain couples TRBV6-5 to TRBJ2-1; 10 bases are a match to TRBD2. CDR1 and CDR2 from the germline V gene are MNHEY and SVGAGI. V shed 6 bases, J shed 3 bases, and the junction held 5 bases outside the gene matches. This CDR3 comprises 15 residues. CDR3 DNA sequence: TGTGCCAGCAGCTTCAGCGGGAGGGGCTACAATGAGCAGTTCTTC. Its protein product is CASSFSGRGYNEQFF.

This sequence joins TRBV6-1 and TRBJ2-5, with no clear D. The CDR3 has 13 amino acids. V lost 4 bases and J 1 base, leaving 7 bases between the germline ends. Germline assignment: CDR1 MNHNS and CDR2 SASEGT. The CDR3 is CASSGLGQETQYF. The CDR3 coding sequence is TGTGCCAGCAGTGGACTCGGCCAAGAGACCCAGTACTTC.

The V and J genes are TRBV30 and TRBJ1-1; weak D call: TRBD1 (5 bases). Looked up from germline, CDR1 is GTSNPN and CDR2 is SVGIG (reference sequence). V was trimmed by 4 bases and J by 4 bases, leaving 16 bases between them. There are 14 residues in the CDR3. The CDR3 region has the DNA TGTGCCTGGAAGTACAGGACGGGAGGCACTGAAGCTTTCTTT. It translates to CAWKYRTGGTEAFF.

The V call is TRBV29-1, the J call TRBJ1-1; D unresolved. CDR1 and CDR2 from the germline V gene are SQVTM and ANQGSEA. This CDR3 is built from 10 residues. V dropped 7 bases and J dropped 3 bases, with 6 bases sitting between them. CDR3 amino acids: CSAGYTEAFF. Written as DNA, the CDR3 is TGCAGCGCCGGGTACACTGAAGCTTTCTTT.

The chain carries TRBV28 and TRBJ2-1; TRBD2 aligns across 12 bases. This CDR3 is built from 15 residues. The V segment lost 2 bases and the J segment 7 bases; nucleotides outside the gene matches: 3. Germline lookup yields CDR1 MDHEN and CDR2 SYDVKM. This CDR3 is CASSLRLAGDNEQFF. The CDR3 bases are TGTGCCAGCAGTTTACGACTAGCGGGAGATAATGAGCAGTTCTTC. The complete variable domain, with remaining parts taken from reference TRBV28 and TRBJ2-1, reads DVKVTQSSRYLVKRTGEKVFLECVQDMDHENMFWYRQDPGLGLRLIYFSYDVKMKEKGDIPEGYSVSREKKERFSLILESASTNQTSMYLCASSLRLAGDNEQFFGPGTRLTVL.

The chain is built from TRBV4-2 and TRBJ2-7; tentatively, D is TRBD2 (6 bases). V dropped 6 bases and J dropped 4 bases, with 19 bases sitting between them. The CDR3 covers 15 residues. Per the germline V gene, CDR1 is LGHNA and CDR2 is YNFKEQ. CDR3 in amino acids: CASSIPGLSRYEQYF. The CDR3 bases are TGTGCCAGCAGTATTCCGGGACTCTCGAGATACGAGCAGTACTTC.

The chain uses TRBV7-9 and TRBJ1-6; D might be TRBD1 (6 bases). The CDR3 consists of 16 residues. Germline V lookup: CDR1 SEHNR, CDR2 FQNEAQ (reference sequence). V was cut by 8 bases and J by 8 bases, with 22 bases left in between. In DNA form, the CDR3 reads TGTGCCAGCCGATCAGCCGGGGGGGCGACGGATTCACCCCTCCACTTT. It yields the protein CASRSAGGATDSPLHF.

The chain employs TRBV5-1 and TRBJ2-2; D is ambiguous. This CDR3 comprises 16 residues. V dropped 4 bases and J dropped 0 bases, with 13 bases sitting between them. Germline CDR1 and CDR2: SGHRS and YFSETQ. The CDR3 is CASSHGRITNTGELFF. Here the CDR3 DNA reads TGCGCCAGCAGCCATGGCAGGATTACGAACACCGGGGAGCTGTTTTTT.

This sequence joins TRBV29-1 and TRBJ2-1; the D gene is possibly TRBD1 (5 bases). V lost 5 bases and J 4 bases, leaving 9 bases between the germline ends. Germline CDR1 reads SQVTM; CDR2 reads ANQGSEA. This CDR3 is built from 12 residues. The CDR3 loop is CSVSDKYNEQFF. CDR3 DNA: TGCAGCGTTTCGGACAAGTACAATGAGCAGTTCTTC.

V and J are TRBV5-1 and TRBJ1-1; the match to TRBD1 covers 8 bases. The germline gives CDR1 SGHRS, CDR2 YFSETQ. The CDR3 is 16 amino acids. The V segment lost 4 bases and the J segment 2 bases; nucleotides outside the gene matches: 10. DNA for the CDR3: TGCGCCAGCAGCCCTGACAGGGGAAGAAGAAACACTGAAGCTTTCTTT. Protein: CASSPDRGRRNTEAFF.

The chain joins TRBV5-1 to TRBJ2-1, with 14 bases identical to TRBD2. The J segment lost 5 bases and the V segment lost 0 bases, leaving 4 bases of the junction unmatched. The germline gives CDR1 SGHRS, CDR2 YFSETQ. This CDR3 is built from 17 residues. CDR3 coding DNA: TGCGCCAGCAGCTTGGCTCTGGGACTAGCGGGAGACAATGAGCAGTTCTTC. It yields the protein CASSLALGLAGDNEQFF. Together with reference TRBV5-1 and TRBJ2-1, the CDR3 gives the full variable domain: KAGVTQTPRYLIKTRGQQVTLSCSPISGHRSVSWYQQTPGQGLQFLFEYFSETQRNKGNFPGRFSGRQFSNSRSEMNVSTLELGDSALYLCASSLALGLAGDNEQFFGPGTRLTVL.

The chain employs TRBV11-3 and TRBJ1-2, with D tentatively TRBD1 (6 bases). This CDR3 has 15 residues. Looked up from germline, CDR1 is SGHNT and CDR2 is YENEEA. The germline V and J ends were trimmed by 5 bases and 4 bases, with 17 bases remaining between them. The CDR3 region is CASSPRDTEVYGYTF. The CDR3 coding sequence is TGTGCCAGCAGCCCTCGGGACACCGAAGTCTATGGCTACACCTTC.

The chain uses TRBV2 and TRBJ1-5; D is perhaps TRBD1 (5 bases). Germline lookup yields CDR1 SNHLY and CDR2 FYNNEI. The CDR3 is 15 amino acids. V was cut by 6 bases and J by 2 bases, with 14 bases left in between. The chain's CDR3 is CASRKGAVGNQPQHF. Written as DNA, the CDR3 is TGTGCCAGCAGGAAAGGGGCGGTCGGCAATCAGCCCCAGCATTTT.

V and J are TRBV11-2 and TRBJ2-3; D perhaps matches TRBD1 (7 bases). The germline CDR1 and CDR2 sequences are SGHAT and FQNNGV. This CDR3 has 15 amino acids. Trimming pared 3 bases from V and 5 bases from J, leaving 15 bases between. Here the CDR3 reads CASSFGGGFQDTQYF. DNA of the CDR3: TGTGCCAGCAGCTTTGGAGGGGGCTTCCAAGATACGCAGTATTTT.

The chain combines TRBV4-1 with TRBJ1-5, with 8 bases that match TRBD1. Germline V gene lookup returns CDR1 MGHRA and CDR2 YSYEKL. This CDR3 has 16 residues. Trimming took 0 bases from V and 3 from J; bases not matched to a gene: 4. The chain's CDR3 is CASSQDRGQVNQPQHF. The CDR3 nucleotides are TGCGCCAGCAGCCAAGATAGGGGACAGGTCAATCAGCCCCAGCATTTT.

The chain joins TRBV14 to TRBJ2-7; D is perhaps TRBD1 (6 bases). The CDR3 is 11 residues long. Germline CDR1 is SGHDN and CDR2 is FVKESK. V dropped 4 bases and J dropped 10 bases, with 11 bases sitting between them. DNA of the CDR3: TGTGCCAGCAGCCGAACGGGACACCAGTACTTC. Translated, it gives CASSRTGHQYF.

The V and J genes are TRBV4-1 and TRBJ1-2; D gene ambiguous. The V gene lost 1 base and the J gene lost 5 bases, with 26 bases spanning the gap. This CDR3 comprises 19 residues. CDR1 is MGHRA, CDR2 YSYEKL, per germline. The CDR3 DNA is TGCGCCAGCAGCCAAGTTGGATGGGCGACGGAACCGACGGGGTATGGCTACACCTTC. Residues: CASSQVGWATEPTGYGYTF.

The count of this clone is one. The chain employs TRBV4-1 and TRBJ2-2; unclear D gene. The CDR3 has 18 residues. Trimming cost V 4 bases and J 0 bases, with 18 bases left between them. The germline CDR1 and CDR2 sequences are MGHRA and YSYEKL. The CDR3 spells CASSPIPLWRSNTGELFF. The CDR3 DNA reads as TGCGCCAGCAGCCCCATCCCACTGTGGCGGTCGAACACCGGGGAGCTGTTTTTT.

This clone has a handful of counts. The CDR3 sequence is CASSRGQGVSGELFF. The CDR3 nucleotides read TGCGCCAGCAGCCGTGGACAGGGGGTCTCCGGGGAGCTGTTTTTT. The J gene is TRBJ2-2, the V gene TRBV4-3; 10 bases line up with TRBD1. This CDR3 comprises 15 residues. With V trimmed by 4 bases and J by 6 bases, 5 bases remained unmatched. Germline V gene data show CDR1 as LGHNA and CDR2 as YSLEER.

The chain carries TRBV9 and TRBJ2-5; 10 bases line up with TRBD2. J gave up 5 bases and V 0 bases, and 10 bases lay outside the gene matches. CDR1 and CDR2 (germline): SGDLS, YYNGEE. The CDR3 runs 17 residues. Written as DNA, the CDR3 is TGTGCCAGCAGCGTAGAAGGAGCGGGGGGGCTTGGCGAGACCCAGTACTTC. Translating gives CASSVEGAGGLGETQYF.

The chain joins TRBV18 to TRBJ2-7, with TRBD2 identical over 7 bases. This CDR3 region has 15 residues. Germline V gene sequence: CDR1 KGHSH, CDR2 LQKENI. The V gene end was trimmed by 2 bases and the J gene end by 1 base; junction bases not matched to a gene: 5. The CDR3 sequence: CASSPTGGVSYEQYF. The CDR3 DNA is TGTGCCAGCTCACCAACTGGGGGGGTTTCCTACGAGCAGTACTTC. Complete variable domain (other parts from reference TRBV18 and TRBJ2-7): NAGVMQNPRHLVRRRGQEARLRCSPMKGHSHVYWYRQLPEEGLKFMVYLQKENIIDESGMPKERFSAEFPKEGPSILRIQQVVRGDSAAYFCASSPTGGVSYEQYFGPGTRLTVT.

This clone has more than one count but fewer than ten. This chain joins TRBV19 and TRBJ1-1; TRBD1 matches 7 bases. The CDR3 is 15 amino acids. V lost 5 bases to trimming and J lost 0 bases; unmatched junction nucleotides: 6. CDR1 is LNHDA and CDR2 is SQIVND in the germline V gene (reference sequence). CDR3 bases: TGTGCCAGTAGTGGGACAGAGTGGGTGAACACTGAAGCTTTCTTT. This gives the protein CASSGTEWVNTEAFF.